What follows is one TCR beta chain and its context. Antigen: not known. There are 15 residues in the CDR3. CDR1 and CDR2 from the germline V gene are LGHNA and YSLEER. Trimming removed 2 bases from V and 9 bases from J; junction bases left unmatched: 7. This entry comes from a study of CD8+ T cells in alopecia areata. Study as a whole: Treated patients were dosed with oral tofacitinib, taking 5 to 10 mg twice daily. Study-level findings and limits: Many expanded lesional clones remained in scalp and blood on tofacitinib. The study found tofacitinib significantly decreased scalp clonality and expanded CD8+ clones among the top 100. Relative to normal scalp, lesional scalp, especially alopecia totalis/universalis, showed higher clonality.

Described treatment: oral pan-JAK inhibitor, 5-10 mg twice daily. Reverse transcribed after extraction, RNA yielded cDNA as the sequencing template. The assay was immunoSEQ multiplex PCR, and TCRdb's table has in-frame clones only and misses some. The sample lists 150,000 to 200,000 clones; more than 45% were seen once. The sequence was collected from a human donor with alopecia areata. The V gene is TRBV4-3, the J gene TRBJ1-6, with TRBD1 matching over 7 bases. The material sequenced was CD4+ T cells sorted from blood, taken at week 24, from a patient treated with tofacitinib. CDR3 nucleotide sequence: TGCGCCAGCAGCCAAAGGCAGGGGGTGGCTTCACCCCTCCACTTT. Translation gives CASSQRQGVASPLHF.